This paragraph covers one TCR beta chain sequence. The record originates from a study of blood T cell repertoires in COVID-19. Study-wide context: Italy, Spain and the United States were the sources of the convalescent and acute COVID-19 samples. The cDNA or gDNA used as material had been derived from T cells, B-cell-depleted T cells, or PBMCs.

Enrolled through a virtual design, the participants were between roughly 18 and 90 years of age and came from approximately 25 US areas. Which cohort a participant joined came from the clinical history participants gave. Some clones are missing from TCRdb's copy, which holds only in-frame ones; the method was immunoSEQ multiplex PCR. Of fewer than 350,000 clones listed, 80% to 90% are singletons. The germline gives CDR1 SEHNR, CDR2 FQNEAQ (reference sequence). Trimming pared 5 bases from V and 2 bases from J, leaving 12 bases between. This CDR3 has 14 amino acids. The origin of this receptor is a woman aged 25 to 39 with acute COVID-19. Sequencing was done on a sample of PBMCs or T cells enriched from blood (not recorded which). The chain has TRBV7-9 and TRBJ2-5, with D unclear. The CDR3 sequence: CASSLRSPQETQYF. CDR3 bases: TGTGCCAGCAGCCTCAGGTCCCCACAAGAGACCCAGTACTTC.